This T cell receptor (beta chain) emerged from a study of OX40 agonist ivuxolimab in advanced cancers. Whole-study context: Patient treatment consisted of intravenous ivuxolimab administration every 2 weeks at 0.01 to 10 mg/kg. In three patients, partial responses were observed, one with hepatocellular carcinoma and two with cutaneous melanoma. Study conclusions and caveats: There was clonal expansion of CD4+ and CD8+ blood T cells by week 6 at 0.1 to 3.0 mg/kg.

About this clone: Its specificity is unknown.

Data came from immunoSEQ multiplex PCR; TCRdb stores just in-frame clones and leaves some out. The table lists some 96,000 clones, approximately 90% of them singletons, with around 0.58% in the top ten. CDR3 length: 15 amino acids. The germline V gene encodes CDR1 SGHNT and CDR2 YYREEE (reference sequence). The ends were cut back, 0 bases at V and 1 base at J, with 11 bases in the middle. Patients with autoimmune history or systemic immunosuppression were excluded. The receptor was isolated from an adult with an advanced solid tumor such as melanoma, head and neck, liver or kidney cancer. The sequenced sample was CD4+ or CD8+ T cells sorted from blood, obtained in a trial of the OX40 agonist ivuxolimab. The rearrangement joins TRBV5-4 to TRBJ2-7; D tentatively fits TRBD1 or TRBD2 (5 bases each). The CDR3 here is CASSLDGTFSYEQYF. CDR3 in DNA: TGTGCCAGCAGCTTGGACGGGACCTTTTCCTACGAGCAGTACTTC.